Presented here are 18 T cell receptor beta chains from one specimen sequenced in a study of cytomegalovirus exposure and HLA in healthy donors. PCR involved 60 Vbeta and 13 Jbeta primers. The method was immunoSEQ multiplex PCR; TCRdb's version includes in-frame clones alone and lacks a portion of them. This specimen shows some 64,000 clones; the ten leading clones hold about 1.8%. The sample taken for sequencing was PBMCs. These receptors all come from a woman in her twenties or thirties in good health and CMV-seronegative.

V gene TRBV28 combines with J gene TRBJ1-1, with 7 nucleotides matching TRBD1. There are 14 residues in the CDR3. V was pared by 6 bases and J by 4 bases, with 8 bases of the junction left unmatched. Germline CDR1 reads MDHEN; CDR2 reads SYDVKM. In DNA, the CDR3 is TGTGCCAGCAGCTCCGGGACAGTCGGCACTGAAGCTTTCTTT. Protein product: CASSSGTVGTEAFF.

V is TRBV5-1 and J is TRBJ1-6, with TRBD1 matching 9 bases. This CDR3 region has 19 residues. Unmatched junction bases numbered 11, after V lost 4 bases and J lost 0 bases. Germline lookup yields CDR1 SGHRS and CDR2 YFSETQ. The CDR3 region has the DNA TGCGCCAGCAGCCTATCCGGACAGGGGAGGTCCTCCTATAATTCACCCCTCCACTTT. As protein: CASSLSGQGRSSYNSPLHF.

This rearrangement joins TRBV11-2 to TRBJ2-7; tentative D call: TRBD2 (7 bases). V dropped 3 bases and J dropped 7 bases, with 22 bases sitting between them. The germline V gene encodes CDR1 SGHAT and CDR2 FQNNGV. The CDR3 consists of 16 residues. CDR3 in amino acids: CASSFSGTTIGGEQYF. The CDR3 bases are TGTGCCAGCAGCTTCTCCGGGACTACCATAGGGGGGGAGCAGTACTTC. Supplemented by reference TRBV11-2 and TRBJ2-7, the full variable domain reads EAGVAQSPRYKIIEKRQSVAFWCNPISGHATLYWYQQILGQGPKLLIQFQNNGVVDDSQLPKDRFSAERLKGVDSTLKIQPAKLEDSAVYLCASSFSGTTIGGEQYFGPGTRLTVT.

CDR3 DNA sequence: TGTGCCAGCAACGAAAGGACTAGCGGGAGAAATGAGCAGTTCTTC. As protein: CASNERTSGRNEQFF. The chain employs TRBV27 and TRBJ2-1, with TRBD2 identical over 13 bases. The CDR3 extends over 15 amino acids. The germline CDR1 and CDR2 sequences are MNHEY and SMNVEV (reference sequence). After removal of 7 bases from V and 7 bases from J, the junction contained 7 bases not matched to a gene.

V is TRBV5-6 and J is TRBJ1-1; possibly TRBD1 for D (6 bases). The CDR3 is 12 residues long. Per the germline V gene, CDR1 is SGHDT and CDR2 is YYEEEE. V lost 7 bases, J lost 3 bases, and 10 bases lay in between. The DNA for the CDR3 is TGTGCCAGCGGAGCAGGGGACACTGAAGCTTTCTTT. Its protein product is CASGAGDTEAFF.

The chain has TRBV28 and TRBJ1-5; weak D call: TRBD1 (6 bases). The CDR3 has 15 residues. CDR1 MDHEN and CDR2 SYDVKM come from the germline V gene. Trimming took off 6 bases at V and 3 bases at J, with 15 bases between the two ends. CDR3 protein: CASSLRGAHNQPQHF. CDR3 in DNA: TGTGCCAGCAGCCTGCGGGGGGCTCACAATCAGCCCCAGCATTTT. Full variable domain (remainder filled in from reference TRBV28 and TRBJ1-5): DVKVTQSSRYLVKRTGEKVFLECVQDMDHENMFWYRQDPGLGLRLIYFSYDVKMKEKGDIPEGYSVSREKKERFSLILESASTNQTSMYLCASSLRGAHNQPQHFGDGTRLSIL.

The V gene is TRBV20-1, the J gene TRBJ1-1, with D possibly TRBD1 on 5 matching bases. Trimming pared 3 bases from V and 8 bases from J, leaving 10 bases between. Per the germline V gene, CDR1 is DFQATT and CDR2 is SNEGSKA (reference sequence). The CDR3 spans 11 residues. CDR3 in DNA: TGCAGTGCTAGCCGCAGGGCCGAAGCTTTCTTT. Protein sequence: CSASRRAEAFF.

The V and J genes are TRBV4-1 and TRBJ1-2; the D gene is possibly TRBD1 (6 bases). Germline CDR1 and CDR2: MGHRA and YSYEKL. V lost 2 bases to trimming and J lost 4 bases, with 11 bases between them. The CDR3 has 14 amino acids. CDR3 amino acids: CASSQNRALYGYTF. For the CDR3, the DNA is TGCGCCAGCAGCCAAAACAGGGCTCTCTATGGCTACACCTTC.

The chain combines TRBV7-2 with TRBJ2-5, with D perhaps TRBD2 (5 bases). CDR1 is SGHTA, CDR2 FQGNSA, per germline. The germline V and J ends were trimmed by 6 bases and 5 bases, with 7 bases remaining between them. The CDR3 is 11 residues long. The CDR3 coding sequence is TGTGCCAGCAGTTCGGGGGAGACCCAGTACTTC. Its translation is CASSSGETQYF.

The chain recombines TRBV13 with TRBJ2-4; the match to TRBD2 covers 14 bases. From germline, CDR1 is PRHDT and CDR2 FYEKMQ (reference sequence). Germline trimming cut 5 bases from V and 2 bases from J; bases unmatched to any gene: 11. The CDR3 runs to 19 residues. CDR3 protein: CASSPPRLAGGVTKNIQYF. CDR3 nucleotides: TGTGCCAGCAGCCCACCCAGACTAGCGGGGGGGGTAACCAAAAACATTCAGTACTTC.

The chain combines TRBV7-9 with TRBJ2-7, with a tentative D call TRBD2 (5 bases). The CDR3 is 16 amino acids. Germline CDR1 and CDR2: SEHNR and FQNEAQ (reference sequence). The V and J ends lost 2 bases and 4 bases respectively, with 18 bases between them. The CDR3 reads CASSLSLPQRGYEQYF. CDR3 DNA: TGTGCCAGCAGCTTAAGTCTCCCTCAACGGGGATACGAGCAGTACTTC.

This chain uses TRBV19 with TRBJ1-5, with TRBD1 identical over 8 bases. CDR3 size: 14 residues. The V segment lost 6 bases and the J segment 5 bases; nucleotides outside the gene matches: 6. The germline V gene encodes CDR1 LNHDA and CDR2 SQIVND (reference sequence). CDR3 sequence reads: CASRTGTGYQPQHF. CDR3 coding DNA: TGTGCCAGTAGGACCGGGACAGGCTATCAGCCCCAGCATTTT.

This sequence joins TRBV19 and TRBJ2-1; no definite D call. Germline-derived CDR1 and CDR2 are LNHDA and SQIVND (reference sequence). V dropped 5 bases and J dropped 0 bases, with 8 bases sitting between them. CDR3 length equals 14 residues. CDR3 sequence (DNA): TGTGCCAGTAGTGTCCCGAGCTCCTACAATGAGCAGTTCTTC. Translating gives CASSVPSSYNEQFF. Complete variable domain (other parts from reference TRBV19 and TRBJ2-1): DGGITQSPKYLFRKEGQNVTLSCEQNLNHDAMYWYRQDPGQGLRLIYYSQIVNDFQKGDIAEGYSVSREKKESFPLTVTSAQKNPTAFYLCASSVPSSYNEQFFGPGTRLTVL.

Points on this clone: Within the sample, other DNA sequences also encode this same CDR3. The genes are TRBV5-1 and TRBJ2-2; no firm D call. The germline V gene encodes CDR1 SGHRS and CDR2 YFSETQ. V gave up 4 bases and J gave up 5 bases, with 12 bases separating them. The CDR3 is 14 amino acids. The CDR3 DNA is TGCGCCAGCAGCATGCTCGCAGGAACCGGGGAGCTGTTTTTT. This translates into CASSMLAGTGELFF.

The chain combines TRBV7-2 with TRBJ1-5; TRBD1 matches 7 bases. Trimming removed 5 bases from V and 5 bases from J; junction bases left unmatched: 6. CDR3 length equals 14 residues. Germline CDR1 reads SGHTA; CDR2 reads FQGNSA. CDR3 region: CASSAGQPYQPQHF. The CDR3 coding sequence is TGTGCCAGCAGCGCGGGACAGCCATATCAGCCCCAGCATTTT.

V and J are TRBV29-1 and TRBJ2-7, with TRBD2 matching 7 bases. The germline CDR1 and CDR2 sequences are SQVTM and ANQGSEA. Trimming removed 7 bases from V and 4 bases from J; junction bases left unmatched: 10. The CDR3 consists of 13 residues. The CDR3 sequence is CSGGGSGSYEQYF. CDR3 in DNA: TGCAGCGGGGGGGGAAGCGGTTCGTACGAGCAGTACTTC.

The chain recombines TRBV4-1 with TRBJ1-5; TRBD1 matches at 8 bases. The CDR3 is 17 residues long. The ends lost 1 base at V and 1 base at J; junction bases unmatched: 6. Germline V lookup: CDR1 MGHRA, CDR2 YSYEKL. CDR3 sequence reads: CASSQGGWTGSNQPQHF. The CDR3 region has the DNA TGCGCCAGCAGCCAAGGGGGCTGGACAGGGAGCAATCAGCCCCAGCATTTT.

The gene calls are TRBV30 and TRBJ2-7; 7 bases map to TRBD1. CDR1 and CDR2 (germline): GTSNPN, SVGIG (reference sequence). The CDR3 contains 11 residues. V lost 2 bases and J lost 6; bases outside the gene matches: 1. CDR3 amino acids: CAWSNRGEQYF. The DNA of the CDR3 is TGTGCCTGGAGTAACAGGGGCGAGCAGTACTTC.